What follows are 8 T cell receptor beta chains derived from one specimen sequenced in a study of blood T cells in healthy people across ages. Then a second PCR, running about 6 to 11 cycles, was carried out with a sample-barcoded 5' primer and a J-beta primer mix. TCRdb recomputed calls from the 5' RACE reads with MiXCR, one row per CDR3 protein. The data contain approximately 1.5 million distinct CDR3 sequences, under 55% of them seen just once; the ten biggest clones take up around 4%. The sample consisted of blood. Receptors originate from a woman under 30 in good health.

The chain joins TRBV7-9 to TRBJ2-7; 8 bases match TRBD2. The V gene end was trimmed by 4 bases and the J gene end by 0 bases; junction bases not matched to a gene: 5. CDR1 and CDR2 (germline): SEHNR, FQNEAQ (reference sequence). The CDR3 loop spans 15 amino acids. CDR3 in amino acids: CASSYSGAYSYEQYF. The CDR3 DNA reads TGTGCCAGCAGCTATAGCGGGGCCTACTCCTACGAGCAGTACTTC. Looking up the rest from reference TRBV7-9 and TRBJ2-7 gives the full variable domain: DTGVSQNPRHKITKRGQNVTFRCDPISEHNRLYWYRQTLGQGPEFLTYFQNEAQLEKSRLLSDRFSAERPKGSFSTLEIQRTEQGDSAMYLCASSYSGAYSYEQYFGPGTRLTVT.

On this clonotype itself: A junction end diverges from the germline sequence, so it may reflect a read error. V usage is TRBV4-3 and J usage is TRBJ2-1; maybe TRBD2 (5 bases). The V gene's germline CDR1 is LGHNA and CDR2 YSLEER. The CDR3 totals 15 residues. The CDR3 reads CASSEDRGWNNEQFF. CDR3 coding DNA: TGCGCCAGCAGCGAAGACCGGGGTTGGAACAATGAGCAGTTCTTC.

The gene calls are TRBV15 and TRBJ2-1; no reliable D call. CDR1 LNHNV and CDR2 YYDKDF come from the germline V gene (reference sequence). The CDR3 spans 13 residues. Trimming stripped 0 bases from V and 5 bases from J, with 5 bases between. DNA for the CDR3: TGTGCCACCAGCAGAGATCAGAACAATGAGCAGTTCTTC. Residues: CATSRDQNNEQFF.

This sequence joins TRBV6-5 and TRBJ1-5; the D is unclear. This CDR3 is built from 15 residues. Germline V CDR1 and CDR2: MNHEY, SVGAGI. V lost 8 bases to trimming and J lost 3 bases, with 17 bases between them. Here the CDR3 reads CASSSPGRSNQPQHF. In DNA form, the CDR3 reads TGTGCCAGCTCCTCCCCCGGACGGTCCAATCAGCCCCAGCATTTT.

The sample holds one count of this clonotype. The gene calls are TRBV27 and TRBJ1-5; D is perhaps TRBD1 (5 bases). CDR1 and CDR2 from the germline V gene are MNHEY and SMNVEV (reference sequence). V dropped 5 bases and J dropped 5 bases, with 16 bases sitting between them. The CDR3 extends over 15 amino acids. The CDR3 sequence is CASSRATGGHQPQHF. As DNA, the CDR3 is TGTGCCAGCAGTAGAGCGACCGGGGGTCATCAGCCCCAGCATTTT.

This clonotype showed up just a few times. The rearrangement uses TRBV29-1 and TRBJ2-5, with 10 bases matching TRBD1. This CDR3 is built from 13 residues. Germline V gene data show CDR1 as SQVTM and CDR2 as ANQGSEA. V was pared by 4 bases and J by 7 bases, with 6 bases of the junction left unmatched. As DNA, the CDR3 is TGCAGCGTTGCCGGACAGGGGGATGCGACCCAGTACTTC. As protein: CSVAGQGDATQYF.

This clonotype was detected only a few times. The chain joins TRBV4-1 to TRBJ2-1, with D tentatively TRBD2 (5 bases). The CDR3 covers 16 residues. The V end was cut by 1 base, the J end by 1 base, with 11 bases between. Per the germline V gene, CDR1 is MGHRA and CDR2 is YSYEKL. The CDR3 sequence is CASSQGISASYNEQFF. The CDR3 DNA is TGCGCCAGCAGCCAAGGGATTAGCGCATCCTACAATGAGCAGTTCTTC.

This clonotype showed up just a few times. The V call is TRBV27, the J call TRBJ1-5; 7 bases line up with TRBD1. The CDR3 has 15 residues. Germline CDR1 reads MNHEY; CDR2 reads SMNVEV (reference sequence). V gave up 6 bases and J gave up 6 bases; unmatched junction bases: 11. CDR3 region: CASSLTGARSQPQHF. For the CDR3, the DNA is TGTGCCAGCAGCTTAACAGGGGCCCGCAGTCAGCCCCAGCATTTT.